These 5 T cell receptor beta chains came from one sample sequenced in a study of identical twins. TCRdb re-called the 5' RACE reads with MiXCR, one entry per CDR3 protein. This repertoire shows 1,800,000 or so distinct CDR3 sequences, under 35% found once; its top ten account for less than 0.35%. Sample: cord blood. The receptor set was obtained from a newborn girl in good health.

This CDR3 is CASSWGQGGYTF. CDR3 sequence (DNA): TGTGCCAGCAGCTGGGGACAGGGCGGCTACACCTTC. The V and J genes are TRBV5-4 and TRBJ1-2; 9 bases align to TRBD1. Trimming took 3 bases from V and 8 from J; bases not matched to a gene: 2. Germline V gives CDR1 SGHNT, CDR2 YYREEE (reference sequence). This CDR3 is built from 12 residues.

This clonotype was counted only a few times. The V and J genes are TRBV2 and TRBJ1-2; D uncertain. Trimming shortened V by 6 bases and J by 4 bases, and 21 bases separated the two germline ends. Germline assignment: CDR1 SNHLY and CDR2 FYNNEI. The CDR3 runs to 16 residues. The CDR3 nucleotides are TGTGCCAGCAGCCTCGGGTTTCTCCCCTCCGTCTATGGCTACACCTTC. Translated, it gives CASSLGFLPSVYGYTF.

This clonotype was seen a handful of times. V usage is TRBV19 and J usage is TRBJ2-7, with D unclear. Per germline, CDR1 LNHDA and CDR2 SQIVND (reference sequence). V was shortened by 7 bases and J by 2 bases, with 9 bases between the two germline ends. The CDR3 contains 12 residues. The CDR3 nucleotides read TGTGCCAGTACCGGGCCAACCTACGAGCAGTACTTC. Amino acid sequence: CASTGPTYEQYF.

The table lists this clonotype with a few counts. CDR3 loop: CASRFPGLGRTDTQYF. In DNA, the CDR3 is TGTGCCAGCAGATTCCCGGGACTAGGGAGGACAGATACGCAGTATTTT. The V gene is TRBV28, the J gene TRBJ2-3, with 8 positions matching TRBD2. In germline, CDR1 is MDHEN, CDR2 SYDVKM. With V trimmed by 6 bases and J by 3 bases, 11 bases remained unmatched. CDR3 length equals 16 residues. Together with reference TRBV28 and TRBJ2-3, the CDR3 gives the full variable domain: DVKVTQSSRYLVKRTGEKVFLECVQDMDHENMFWYRQDPGLGLRLIYFSYDVKMKEKGDIPEGYSVSREKKERFSLILESASTNQTSMYLCASRFPGLGRTDTQYFGPGTRLTVL.

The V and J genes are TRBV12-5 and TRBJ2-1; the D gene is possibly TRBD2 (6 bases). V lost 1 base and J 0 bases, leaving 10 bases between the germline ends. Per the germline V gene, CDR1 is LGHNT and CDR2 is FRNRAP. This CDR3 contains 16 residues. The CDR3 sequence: CASGLGLAYSYNEQFF. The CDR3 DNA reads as TGTGCTAGTGGTTTGGGCCTAGCGTACTCCTACAATGAGCAGTTCTTC.